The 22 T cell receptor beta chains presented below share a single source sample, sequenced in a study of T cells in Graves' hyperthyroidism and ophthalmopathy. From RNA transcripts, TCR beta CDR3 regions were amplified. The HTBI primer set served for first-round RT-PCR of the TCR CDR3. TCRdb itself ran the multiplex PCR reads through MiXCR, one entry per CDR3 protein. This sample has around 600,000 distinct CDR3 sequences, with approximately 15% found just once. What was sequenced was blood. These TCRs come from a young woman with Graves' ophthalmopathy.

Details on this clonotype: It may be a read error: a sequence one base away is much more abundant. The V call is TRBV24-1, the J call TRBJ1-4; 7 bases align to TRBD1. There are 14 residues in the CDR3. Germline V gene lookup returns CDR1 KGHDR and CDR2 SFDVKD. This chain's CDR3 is CATSDRGTDEKLVF. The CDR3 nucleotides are TGTGCCACCAGTGACCGCGGGACAGATGAAAAACTGGTTTTT.

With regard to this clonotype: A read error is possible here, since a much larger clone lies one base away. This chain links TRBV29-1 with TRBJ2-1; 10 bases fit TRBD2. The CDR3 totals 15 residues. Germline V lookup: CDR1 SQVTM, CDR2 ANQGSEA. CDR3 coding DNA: TGCAGCGTTGAAGATGGGGCTAGCGGGAGCAATAAGCAGTTCTTC. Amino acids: CSVEDGASGSNKQFF.

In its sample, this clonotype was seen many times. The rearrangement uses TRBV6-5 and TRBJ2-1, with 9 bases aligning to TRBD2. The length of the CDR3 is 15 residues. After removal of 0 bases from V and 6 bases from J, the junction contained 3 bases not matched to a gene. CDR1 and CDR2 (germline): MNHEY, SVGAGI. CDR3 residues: CASSYSAGGANEQFF. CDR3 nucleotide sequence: TGTGCCAGCAGTTACTCGGCGGGAGGGGCCAATGAGCAGTTCTTC.

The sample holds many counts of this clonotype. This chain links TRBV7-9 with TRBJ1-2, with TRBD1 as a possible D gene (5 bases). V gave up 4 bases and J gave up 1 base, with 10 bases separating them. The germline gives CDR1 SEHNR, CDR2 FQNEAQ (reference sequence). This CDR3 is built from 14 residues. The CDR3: CASSSDSYNYGYTF. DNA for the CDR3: TGTGCCAGCAGCTCTGACAGCTATAACTATGGCTACACCTTC.

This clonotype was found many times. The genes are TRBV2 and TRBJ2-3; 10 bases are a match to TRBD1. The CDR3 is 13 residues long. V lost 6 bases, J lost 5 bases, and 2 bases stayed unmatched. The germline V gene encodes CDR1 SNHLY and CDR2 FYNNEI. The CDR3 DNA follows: TGTGCCAGCAGCGGACAGGGGGAAGATACGCAGTATTTT. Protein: CASSGQGEDTQYF.

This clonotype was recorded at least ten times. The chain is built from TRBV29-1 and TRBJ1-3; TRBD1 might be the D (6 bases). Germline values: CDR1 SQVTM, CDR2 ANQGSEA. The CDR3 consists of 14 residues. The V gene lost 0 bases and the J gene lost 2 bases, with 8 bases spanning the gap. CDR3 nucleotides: TGCAGCGTTGAAGAGGCAGGGGCTGGAAACACCATATATTTT. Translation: CSVEEAGAGNTIYF.

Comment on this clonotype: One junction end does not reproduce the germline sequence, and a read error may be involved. The CDR3 DNA follows: TGTACCAGCAGCTTAAATACAGGGGGCAGAGATACGCAGTATTTT. This gives the protein CTSSLNTGGRDTQYF. The rearrangement joins TRBV11-2 to TRBJ2-3, with 9 bases lining up with TRBD1. Germline loops: CDR1 SGHAT, CDR2 FQNNGV. The CDR3 loop spans 15 amino acids.

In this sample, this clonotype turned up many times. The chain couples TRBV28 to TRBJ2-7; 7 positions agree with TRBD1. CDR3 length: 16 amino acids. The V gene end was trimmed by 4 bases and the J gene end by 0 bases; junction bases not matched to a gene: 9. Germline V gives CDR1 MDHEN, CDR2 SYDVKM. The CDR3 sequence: CASSSRQGSYSYEQYF. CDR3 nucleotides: TGTGCCAGCAGTTCCCGACAGGGTTCCTACTCCTACGAGCAGTACTTC.

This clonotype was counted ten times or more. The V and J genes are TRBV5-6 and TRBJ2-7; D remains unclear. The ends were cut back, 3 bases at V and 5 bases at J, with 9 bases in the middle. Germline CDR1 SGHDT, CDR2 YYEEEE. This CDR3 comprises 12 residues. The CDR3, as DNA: TGTGCCAGCAGCTGGTCGGAAGACGAGCAGTACTTC. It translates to CASSWSEDEQYF.

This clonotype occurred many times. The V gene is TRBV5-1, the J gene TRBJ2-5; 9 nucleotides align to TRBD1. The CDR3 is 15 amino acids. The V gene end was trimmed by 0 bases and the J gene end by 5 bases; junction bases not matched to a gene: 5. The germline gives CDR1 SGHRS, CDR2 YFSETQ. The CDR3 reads CASSLAGDRVETQYF. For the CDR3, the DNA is TGCGCCAGCAGCTTGGCCGGGGACAGGGTGGAGACCCAGTACTTC.

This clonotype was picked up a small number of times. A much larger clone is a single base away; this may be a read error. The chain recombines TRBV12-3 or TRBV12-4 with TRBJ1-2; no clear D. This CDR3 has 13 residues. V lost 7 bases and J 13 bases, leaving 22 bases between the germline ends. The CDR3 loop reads CASTSLVYSSATF. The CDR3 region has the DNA TGTGCCAGCACCTCCCTAGTTTACAGCTCTGCCACCTTC.

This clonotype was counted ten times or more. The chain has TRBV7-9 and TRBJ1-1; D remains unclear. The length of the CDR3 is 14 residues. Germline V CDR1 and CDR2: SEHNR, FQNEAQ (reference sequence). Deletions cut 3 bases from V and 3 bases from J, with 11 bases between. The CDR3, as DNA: TGTGCCAGCAGCTTTGGGGAGAGCTACACTGAAGCTTTCTTT. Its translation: CASSFGESYTEAFF.

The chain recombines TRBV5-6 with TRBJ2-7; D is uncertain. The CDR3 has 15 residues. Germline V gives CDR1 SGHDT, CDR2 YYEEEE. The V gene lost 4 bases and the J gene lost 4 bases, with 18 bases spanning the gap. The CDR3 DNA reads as TGTGCCAGCAGCCCCCGAGTAGCTTTAGGATACGAGCAGTACTTC. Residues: CASSPRVALGYEQYF.

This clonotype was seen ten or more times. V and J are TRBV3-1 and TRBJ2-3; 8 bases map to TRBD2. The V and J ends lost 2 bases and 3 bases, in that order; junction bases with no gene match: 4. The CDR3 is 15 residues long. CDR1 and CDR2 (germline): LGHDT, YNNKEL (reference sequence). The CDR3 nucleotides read TGTGCCAGCAGCCAAAGCTTAGCGGGAACAGATACGCAGTATTTT. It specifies CASSQSLAGTDTQYF.

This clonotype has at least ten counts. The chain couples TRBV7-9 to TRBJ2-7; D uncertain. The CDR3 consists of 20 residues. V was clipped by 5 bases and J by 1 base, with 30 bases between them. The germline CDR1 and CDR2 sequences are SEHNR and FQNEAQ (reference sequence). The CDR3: CASSPPGVRSIYQGSYEQYF. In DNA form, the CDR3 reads TGTGCCAGCAGCCCGCCCGGTGTCAGGAGTATCTACCAAGGGTCCTACGAGCAGTACTTC.

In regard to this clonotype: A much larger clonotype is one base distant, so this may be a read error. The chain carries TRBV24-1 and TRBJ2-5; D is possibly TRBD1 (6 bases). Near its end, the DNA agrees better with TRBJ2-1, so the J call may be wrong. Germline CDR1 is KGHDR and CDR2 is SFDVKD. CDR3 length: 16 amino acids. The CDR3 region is CATSDFGTGKGETQFF. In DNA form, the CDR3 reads TGTGCCACCAGTGATTTTGGCACAGGGAAGGGAGAGACCCAGTTCTTC.

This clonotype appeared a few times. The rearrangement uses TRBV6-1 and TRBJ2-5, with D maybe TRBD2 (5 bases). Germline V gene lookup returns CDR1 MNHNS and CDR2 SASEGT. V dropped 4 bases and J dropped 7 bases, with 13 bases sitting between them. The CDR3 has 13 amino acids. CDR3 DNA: TGTGCCAGCAGTGTCCCGGGAAAATGGACCCAGTACTTC. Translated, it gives CASSVPGKWTQYF.

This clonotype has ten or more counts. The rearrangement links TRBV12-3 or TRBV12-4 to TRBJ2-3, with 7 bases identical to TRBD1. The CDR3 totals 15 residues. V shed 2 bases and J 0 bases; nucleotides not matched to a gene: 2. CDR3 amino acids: CASSLWDSSTDTQYF. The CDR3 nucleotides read TGTGCCAGCAGTTTATGGGACAGCAGCACAGATACGCAGTATTTT.

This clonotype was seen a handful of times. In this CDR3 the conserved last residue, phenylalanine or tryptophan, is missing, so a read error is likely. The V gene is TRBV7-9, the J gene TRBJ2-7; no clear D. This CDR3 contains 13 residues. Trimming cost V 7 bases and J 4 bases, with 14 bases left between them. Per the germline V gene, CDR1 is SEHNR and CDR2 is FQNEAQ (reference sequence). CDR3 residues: CASTPAADYEQYL. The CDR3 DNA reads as TGTGCCAGCACTCCTGCGGCCGATTACGAGCAGTACCTC.

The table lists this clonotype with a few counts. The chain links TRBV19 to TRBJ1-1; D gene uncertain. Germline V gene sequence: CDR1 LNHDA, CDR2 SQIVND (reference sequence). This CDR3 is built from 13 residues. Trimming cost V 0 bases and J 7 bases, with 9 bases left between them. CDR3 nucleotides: TGTGCCAGTAGTATAGATTTGGGGATTGAAGCTTTCTTT. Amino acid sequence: CASSIDLGIEAFF.

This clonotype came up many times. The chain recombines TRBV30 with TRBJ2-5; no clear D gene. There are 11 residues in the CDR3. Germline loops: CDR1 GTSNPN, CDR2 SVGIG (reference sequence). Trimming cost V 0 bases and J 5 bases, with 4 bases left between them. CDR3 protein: CAWSVWETQYF. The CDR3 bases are TGTGCCTGGAGTGTGTGGGAGACCCAGTACTTC.

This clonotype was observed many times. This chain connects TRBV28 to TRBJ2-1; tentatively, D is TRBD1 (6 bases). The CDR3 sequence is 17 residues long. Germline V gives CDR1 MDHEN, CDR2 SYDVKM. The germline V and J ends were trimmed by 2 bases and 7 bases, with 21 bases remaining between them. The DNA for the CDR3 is TGTGCCAGCAGTTTAACGGGTATCAGGGGAACTAGAAATGAGCAGTTCTTC. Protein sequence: CASSLTGIRGTRNEQFF.